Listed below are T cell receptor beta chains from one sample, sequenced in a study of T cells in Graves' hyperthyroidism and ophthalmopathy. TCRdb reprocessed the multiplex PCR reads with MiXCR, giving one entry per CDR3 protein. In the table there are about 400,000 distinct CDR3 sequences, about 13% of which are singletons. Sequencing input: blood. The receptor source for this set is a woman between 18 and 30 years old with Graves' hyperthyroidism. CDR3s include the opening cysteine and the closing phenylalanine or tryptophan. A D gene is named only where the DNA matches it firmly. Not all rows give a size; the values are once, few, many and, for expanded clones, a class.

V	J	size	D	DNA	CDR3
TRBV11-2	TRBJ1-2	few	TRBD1	TGTGCCAGCAACCAGACAGGGTCTTCTGGCTACACCTTC	CASNQTGSSGYTF
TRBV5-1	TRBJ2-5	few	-	TGCGCCAGCAGCCCCGCGGGGTTATTGGGGGAGACCCAGTACTTC	CASSPAGLLGETQYF
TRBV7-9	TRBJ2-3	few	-	TGTGCCAGCAGCTTAGCAGCGACAGGTAGCACAGATACGCAGTATTTT	CASSLAATGSTDTQYF
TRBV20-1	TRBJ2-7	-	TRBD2	TGCAGTGCTACCGTAGCGGGAGAGGGCTCCTACGAGCAGTACTTC	CSATVAGEGSYEQYF
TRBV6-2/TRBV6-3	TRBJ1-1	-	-	TGTGCCAGCAGTTACTCGAGGAGGAGCACTGAAGCTTTCTTT	CASSYSRRSTEAFF
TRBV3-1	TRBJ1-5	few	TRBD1	TGTGCCAGCAGCCAGGCGGGACAGGGGGCTCGGGGTCAGCCCCAGCATTTT	CASSQAGQGARGQPQHF
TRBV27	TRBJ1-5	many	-	TGTGCCAGCAGTATTACTCCCTCCGACAGGCGGGGACAGCCCCAGCATTTT	CASSITPSDRRGQPQHF
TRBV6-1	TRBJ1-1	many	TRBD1	TGTGCCAGCCGGGACAGGGCCTCGAACACTGAAGCTTTCTTT	CASRDRASNTEAFF
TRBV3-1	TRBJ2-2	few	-	TGTGCCAGCAGCCAAGTTCGACGGACCGGGGAGCTGTTTTTT	CASSQVRRTGELFF
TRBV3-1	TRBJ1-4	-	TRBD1	TGTGCCAGCAGCCAGAGGGGGCAGGTCCTCGGAAAACTGTTTTTT	CASSQRGQVLGKLFF
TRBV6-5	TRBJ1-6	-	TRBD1	TGTGCCAGCAGTTACTTTGGACAGGGCAATTCACCCCTCCACTTT	CASSYFGQGNSPLHF
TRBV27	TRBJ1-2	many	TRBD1	TGTGCCAGCAGTTGGGGACAGAACGCTAATATCTATGGCTACACCTTC	CASSWGQNANIYGYTF
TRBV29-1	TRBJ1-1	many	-	TGCAGCGTTGCAAGCCTTACCTTGAACACTGAAGCTTTCTTT	CSVASLTLNTEAFF
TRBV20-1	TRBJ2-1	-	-	TGCAGTGCTAGAGCGGAACCGGATGAGCAGTTCTTC	CSARAEPDEQFF
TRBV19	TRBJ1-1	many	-	TGTGCCAGTAGTATCGGCATGAACACTGAAGCTTTCTTT	CASSIGMNTEAFF
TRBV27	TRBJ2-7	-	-	TGTGCCAGCAGTGGAGGGGTCGCGGTCTCCTACGAGCAGTACTTC	CASSGGVAVSYEQYF
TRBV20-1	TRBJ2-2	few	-	TGCAGTGCTAGGGCCTTGGCGAGTGTCGGGGAGCTGTTTTTT	CSARALASVGELFF
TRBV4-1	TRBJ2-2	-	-	TGCGCCAGCAGCCAAGGTTGGCAGGGGAACACCGGGGAGCTGTTTTTT	CASSQGWQGNTGELFF
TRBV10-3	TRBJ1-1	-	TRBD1	TGTGCCATCAGTATACCGGGACAGGGGGAAACTGAAGCTTTCTTT	CAISIPGQGETEAFF
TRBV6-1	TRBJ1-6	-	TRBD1	TGTGCCAGCACCCAAAGGGGACAGGGGTCGCCCGCCCTCCACTTT	CASTQRGQGSPALHF
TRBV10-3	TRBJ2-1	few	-	TGTGCCAACGGGCGGGACGACTCCTACAATGAGCAGTTCTTC	CANGRDDSYNEQFF
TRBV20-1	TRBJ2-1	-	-	TGCAGTGCTGCCCGAGACATCGGTGAGCAGTTCTTC	CSAARDIGEQFF
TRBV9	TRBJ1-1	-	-	TGTGCCAGCAGCCTCCAAGGTGAGGTAGGCACTGAAGCTTTCTTT	CASSLQGEVGTEAFF
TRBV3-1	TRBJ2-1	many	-	TGTGCCAGCAGTCGCGGGCGATACAATGAGCAGTTCTTC	CASSRGRYNEQFF
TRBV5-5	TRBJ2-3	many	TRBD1	TGTGCCAGCAGCGACAGGGGCCTCACAGATACGCAGTATTTT	CASSDRGLTDTQYF
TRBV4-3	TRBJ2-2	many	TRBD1	TGCGCCAGCAGCCAAGATCAACAGGGGAAAACCGGGGAACTGTTTTTT	CASSQDQQGKTGELFF
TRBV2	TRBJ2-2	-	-	TGTGCCAGCAGTGATACTCGGTTAGGGAACACCGGGGAGCTGTTTTTT	CASSDTRLGNTGELFF
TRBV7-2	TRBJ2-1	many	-	TGTGCCAGCAGCTCCCTCATTGTGGCGGTCCGAGGCAATGAGCAGTTCTTC	CASSSLIVAVRGNEQFF
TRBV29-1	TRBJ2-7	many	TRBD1	TGCAGCGTTGTGGCGGACAGGGGTATCTACGAGCAGTACTTC	CSVVADRGIYEQYF
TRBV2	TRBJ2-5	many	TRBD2	TGTGCCAGCACCGATCCTAGCGGGAGTGAGACCCAGTACTTC	CASTDPSGSETQYF
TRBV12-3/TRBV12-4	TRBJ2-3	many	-	TGTGCCAGCAGTTCTCGGACGGTTAGCACAGATACGCAGTATTTT	CASSSRTVSTDTQYF
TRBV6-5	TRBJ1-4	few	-	TGTGCCAGCAGTAACAGTGCCCAGGGCGAAAAACTGTTTTTT	CASSNSAQGEKLFF
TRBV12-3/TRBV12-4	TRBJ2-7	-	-	TGTGCCAGCAGATTCGGGGGGGGCCAGGGGGTGGGGGAGCAGTACTTC	CASRFGGGQGVGEQYF
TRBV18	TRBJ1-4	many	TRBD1	TGTGCCAGCTCACCATTTCAGGGGGCCTCAACTAATGAAAAACTGTTTTTT	CASSPFQGASTNEKLFF
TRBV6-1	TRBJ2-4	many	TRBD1	TGTGCCAGCAGGAAACGACAGGGGGACATTCAGTACTTC	CASRKRQGDIQYF
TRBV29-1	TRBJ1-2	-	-	TGCAGCGTCGGAAACCGCAACTATGGCTACACCTTC	CSVGNRNYGYTF
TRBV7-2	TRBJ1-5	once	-	TGTGCCAGCAGCTTATCGGTGGTTAATCAGCCCCAGCATTTT	CASSLSVVNQPQHF
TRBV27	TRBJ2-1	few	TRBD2	TGTGCCAGCAGTCCACTGGGACTAGCGGGAGGGGCGAAGTTCTTC	CASSPLGLAGGAKFF
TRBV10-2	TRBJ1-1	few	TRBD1	TGCGCCAGCAGTGAGTGGGGGACAGGGGGCGAGAACACTGAAGCTTTCTTT	CASSEWGTGGENTEAFF
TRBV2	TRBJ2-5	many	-	TGTGCCAGCAGTCCCGAAGTTTGGGAGACCCAGTACTTC	CASSPEVWETQYF
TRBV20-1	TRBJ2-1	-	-	TGCAGTGCTAACTACAATGAGCAGTTCTTC	CSANYNEQFF
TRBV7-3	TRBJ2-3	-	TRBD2	TGTGCCAGCAGCATGGGGACTAGCGGGAGGTTCTCAGATACGCAGTATTTT	CASSMGTSGRFSDTQYF
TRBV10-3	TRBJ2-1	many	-	TGTGCCATCAGCCATCAAAATAGGTATGAGCAGTTCTTC	CAISHQNRYEQFF
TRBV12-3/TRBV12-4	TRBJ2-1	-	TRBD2	TGTGCCAGCAGTTCGCCCCTGGGACTAGCGGGAAACCCCCCCCTCAATGAGCAGTTCTTC	CASSSPLGLAGNPPLNEQFF
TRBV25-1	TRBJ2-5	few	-	TGTGCCAGCAGTGAATCTGGAGAAATCCAGTACTTC	CASSESGEIQYF
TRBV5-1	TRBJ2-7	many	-	TGCGCCAGCAGCGACCGTCTAGCGGGCAGGGGGGAGCAGTACTTC	CASSDRLAGRGEQYF
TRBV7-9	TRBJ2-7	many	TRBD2	TGTGCCAGCAGCCCCGGACTAGCGGCCTCCTGCGAGCAGTACTTC	CASSPGLAASCEQYF
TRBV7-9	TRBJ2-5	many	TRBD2	TGTGCCAGCAGCTTACGACTAGCGGTACAAGAGACCCAGTACTTC	CASSLRLAVQETQYF
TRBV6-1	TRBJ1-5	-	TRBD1	TGTGCCAGCCGCCGGGGTGGACAGGTCTTCAGCAATCAGCCCCAGCATTTT	CASRRGGQVFSNQPQHF
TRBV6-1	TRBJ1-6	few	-	TGTGCCAGCACTCCCTACAGAGGATCACCCCTCCACTTT	CASTPYRGSPLHF
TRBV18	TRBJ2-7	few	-	TGTGCCAGCTCACCATTAGGGAGTGCAGGGGCCTACGAGCAGTACTTC	CASSPLGSAGAYEQYF
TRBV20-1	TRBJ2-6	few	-	TGCAGTGCTAGCTTGGGTCACTCTGGGGCCAACGTCCTGACTTTC	CSASLGHSGANVLTF
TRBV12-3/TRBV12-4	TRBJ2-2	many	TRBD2	TGTGCCAGCAGTTTAAGGCTAGCGGGAGGGCCCGACACCGGGGAGCTGTTTTTT	CASSLRLAGGPDTGELFF
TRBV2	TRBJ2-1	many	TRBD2	TGTGCCAGCGAGGGGACTAGCGCGTACAATGAGCAGTTCTTC	CASEGTSAYNEQFF
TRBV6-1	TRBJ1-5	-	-	TGTGCCAGCACCCCAAGGCCGGGTTTCCAGCCCCAGCATTTT	CASTPRPGFQPQHF
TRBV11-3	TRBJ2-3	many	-	TGTGCCAGCAGCCCCGGGACTTACACAGATACGCAGTATTTT	CASSPGTYTDTQYF
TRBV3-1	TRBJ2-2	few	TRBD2	TGTGCCAGCAGCCAAGGGTATCCTAGCGGGATCAACACCGGGGAGCTGTTTTTT	CASSQGYPSGINTGELFF